This entry lists 8 T cell receptor beta chains sequenced from one sample in a study of T-cell memory formation after mild COVID-19. TCRdb processed the 5' RACE reads anew with MiXCR; each CDR3 protein has one entry. The data contain about 350,000 distinct CDR3 sequences, 20% to 25% of them singletons. The sample was PBMCs or a T cell subset sorted from them (not recorded which). These receptors all come from a man aged 18-30 years who had mild COVID-19 (a few samples of this study predate the infection). Cell type and time point are not known.

The J gene is TRBJ1-6, the V gene TRBV20-1; possibly TRBD1 for D (5 bases). CDR1 and CDR2 (germline): DFQATT, SNEGSKA (reference sequence). V shed 5 bases and J shed 5 bases, with 10 bases lying between them. CDR3 length: 13 amino acids. CDR3 bases: TGCAGTGCTGTACAGACAGATAATTCACCCCTCCACTTT. Its translation: CSAVQTDNSPLHF.

The chain combines TRBV15 with TRBJ1-3; possibly TRBD1 for D (5 bases). V lost 0 bases, J lost 4 bases, and 7 bases lay in between. The CDR3 is made up of 14 amino acids. From germline, CDR1 is LNHNV and CDR2 YYDKDF (reference sequence). The CDR3 sequence is CATSRDRGGNTIYF. CDR3 DNA: TGTGCCACCAGCAGAGACCGGGGGGGAAACACCATATATTTT.

This clonotype was seen only a few times. J is TRBJ1-1 and V is TRBV11-2; D uncertain. The CDR3 runs 12 residues. CDR1 is SGHAT and CDR2 is FQNNGV in the germline V gene. The V end was cut by 5 bases, the J end by 2 bases, with 6 bases between. The CDR3 DNA reads TGTGCCAGCAGCATAAGTAACACTGAAGCTTTCTTT. It specifies CASSISNTEAFF. The variable domain in full, with the rest retrieved from reference TRBV11-2 and TRBJ1-1, is EAGVAQSPRYKIIEKRQSVAFWCNPISGHATLYWYQQILGQGPKLLIQFQNNGVVDDSQLPKDRFSAERLKGVDSTLKIQPAKLEDSAVYLCASSISNTEAFFGQGTRLTVV.

This clonotype was seen a handful of times. The CDR3 DNA reads as TGTGCCAGCAGGAAGACTAGCGGGGGGTGGGATACGCAGTATTTT. Protein product: CASRKTSGGWDTQYF. The J gene is TRBJ2-3, the V gene TRBV7-2; TRBD2 agrees at 13 bases. The germline gives CDR1 SGHTA, CDR2 FQGNSA. V shed 6 bases, J shed 6 bases, and the junction held 6 bases outside the gene matches. CDR3 length: 15 residues.

V usage is TRBV2 and J usage is TRBJ1-1; D call uncertain. V shed 6 bases and J shed 2 bases, with 16 bases lying between them. This CDR3 comprises 15 residues. Germline V gene data show CDR1 as SNHLY and CDR2 as FYNNEI. DNA of the CDR3: TGTGCCAGCAGCCGCTTGTCGGGGATCAACACTGAAGCTTTCTTT. Amino acid sequence: CASSRLSGINTEAFF.

This clonotype was seen more than once but under ten times. The chain couples TRBV4-1 to TRBJ2-7; 7 positions agree with TRBD1. Germline V gives CDR1 MGHRA, CDR2 YSYEKL. The J segment lost 3 bases and the V segment lost 6 bases, leaving 5 bases of the junction unmatched. The CDR3 totals 13 residues. The CDR3 sequence: CASRRTGDYEQYF. CDR3 DNA: TGCGCCAGCAGGAGAACAGGGGACTACGAGCAGTACTTC.

This clonotype was found a few times. The chain has TRBV10-3 and TRBJ1-2; D not resolved. Germline V lookup: CDR1 ENHRY, CDR2 SYGVKD. The germline V and J ends were trimmed by 7 bases and 4 bases, with 7 bases remaining between them. The CDR3 sequence is 11 residues long. In nucleotides, the CDR3 is TGTGCCATCAAGGTCGGCTATGGCTACACCTTC. Amino acids: CAIKVGYGYTF.

The CDR3, as DNA: TGCAGTGCTATTTACAGGGGGCTTAAAGAGACCCAGTACTTC. Protein: CSAIYRGLKETQYF. V usage is TRBV20-1 and J usage is TRBJ2-5, with TRBD1 matching over 9 bases. The CDR3 extends over 14 amino acids. The germline gives CDR1 DFQATT, CDR2 SNEGSKA (reference sequence). V lost 4 bases and J lost 3; bases outside the gene matches: 6.